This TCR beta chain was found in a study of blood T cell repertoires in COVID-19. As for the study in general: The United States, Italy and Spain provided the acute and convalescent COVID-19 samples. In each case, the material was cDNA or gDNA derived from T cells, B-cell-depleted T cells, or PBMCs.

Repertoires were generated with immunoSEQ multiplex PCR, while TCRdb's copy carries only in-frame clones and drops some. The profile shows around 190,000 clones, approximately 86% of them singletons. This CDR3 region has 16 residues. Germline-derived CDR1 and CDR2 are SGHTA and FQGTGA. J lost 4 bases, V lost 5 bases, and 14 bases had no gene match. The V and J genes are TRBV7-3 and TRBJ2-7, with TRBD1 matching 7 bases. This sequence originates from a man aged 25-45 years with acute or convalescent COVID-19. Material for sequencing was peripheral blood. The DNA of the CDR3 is TGTGCCAGCAGCGCACAGGGACAGCCCGTATGGTACGAGCAGTACTTC. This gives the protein CASSAQGQPVWYEQYF.